The 23 T cell receptor beta chains below all came from one sample that was sequenced in a study of T cell repertoires in cytomegalovirus infection. A single record per CDR3 protein comes from TCRdb applying MiXCR to the reads. Among hundreds of thousands of distinct CDR3 sequences listed, under 55% were seen once. Their target antigens are unknown. Sequenced here: cultured PBMCs, sampled from culture after CMV antigen stimulation. All receptors derive from a human donor in good health (CMV status not recorded). Some clones in this sample may be carry-over from other donors' samples.

The rearrangement joins TRBV4-1 to TRBJ2-4; the D gene is possibly TRBD1 (5 bases). There are 15 residues in the CDR3. V was trimmed by 8 bases and J by 0 bases, leaving 14 bases between them. Looked up from germline, CDR1 is MGHRA and CDR2 is YSYEKL. DNA of the CDR3: TGCGCCAGCGGGCAGGGTGGGTTAGCCAAAAACATTCAGTACTTC. It yields the protein CASGQGGLAKNIQYF.

This chain joins TRBV4-3 and TRBJ2-7; D possibly corresponds to TRBD1 (5 bases). V lost 0 bases and J 1 base, leaving 19 bases between the germline ends. Germline-derived CDR1 and CDR2 are LGHNA and YSLEER. The CDR3 contains 18 residues. The CDR3 DNA reads as TGCGCCAGCAGCCAAGAGGCCAGGGCTCCTGGGGTTTCCTACGAGCAGTACTTC. Translating gives CASSQEARAPGVSYEQYF.

This clonotype has a handful of counts. The chain employs TRBV7-2 and TRBJ2-3; tentative D call: TRBD1 (5 bases). This CDR3 has 15 residues. The V and J ends lost 0 bases and 2 bases respectively, with 9 bases between them. Germline V gives CDR1 SGHTA, CDR2 FQGNSA. The CDR3 DNA sequence: TGTGCCAGCAGCTTAGCGGGGCTTACCACAGATACGCAGTATTTT. Protein sequence: CASSLAGLTTDTQYF.

The chain uses TRBV7-2 and TRBJ2-7; D is perhaps TRBD2 (6 bases). V shed 5 bases and J shed 8 bases, with 16 bases lying between them. This CDR3 has 13 residues. CDR1 is SGHTA, CDR2 FQGNSA, per germline. CDR3 in DNA: TGTGCCAGCAGCCTCCTAGCGACGACCCAGCAGTACTTC. Translated: CASSLLATTQQYF.

The CDR3: CASRSGSYTQYF. Here the CDR3 DNA reads TGTGCCAGCAGATCCGGGTCCTATACGCAGTATTTT. The chain is built from TRBV7-2 and TRBJ2-3; no reliable D call. Germline-derived CDR1 and CDR2 are SGHTA and FQGNSA. This CDR3 has 12 amino acids. The germline V and J ends were trimmed by 6 bases and 7 bases, with 11 bases remaining between them.

V usage is TRBV12-3 or TRBV12-4 and J usage is TRBJ1-1; D unclear. The CDR3 runs to 16 residues. The germline V and J ends were trimmed by 2 bases and 0 bases, with 13 bases remaining between them. The CDR3 reads CASSLSSASMNTEAFF. Written as DNA, the CDR3 is TGTGCCAGCAGTTTAAGCTCAGCTTCAATGAACACTGAAGCTTTCTTT.

A few counts support this clonotype. The chain combines TRBV15 with TRBJ2-3; 8 bases match TRBD2. CDR1 is LNHNV and CDR2 is YYDKDF in the germline V gene (reference sequence). The CDR3 runs 18 residues. J lost 2 bases, V lost 2 bases, and 12 bases had no gene match. CDR3 sequence: CATSRRPPGGSNTDTQYF. CDR3 sequence (DNA): TGTGCCACCAGCAGAAGGCCCCCGGGGGGGAGTAACACAGATACGCAGTATTTT.

The genes are TRBV4-1 and TRBJ2-7, with unresolved D. Trimming cost V 0 bases and J 0 bases, with 12 bases left between them. The CDR3 is 16 residues long. Per germline, CDR1 MGHRA and CDR2 YSYEKL. The CDR3 DNA reads TGCGCCAGCAGCCAAGATGTAGGGCGAAGCTCCTACGAGCAGTACTTC. It specifies CASSQDVGRSSYEQYF.

The chain is built from TRBV3-1 and TRBJ1-2; no clear D. V lost 2 bases to trimming and J lost 2 bases, with 9 bases between them. The V gene's germline CDR1 is LGHDT and CDR2 YNNKEL (reference sequence). CDR3 length equals 14 residues. CDR3 residues: CASSQLRENYGYTF. In DNA, the CDR3 is TGTGCCAGCAGCCAACTCCGGGAAAACTATGGCTACACCTTC. Using reference TRBV3-1 and TRBJ1-2 for the parts outside the CDR3, the full variable domain is DTAVSQTPKYLVTQMGNDKSIKCEQNLGHDTMYWYKQDSKKFLKIMFSYNNKELIINETVPNRFSPKSPDKAHLNLHINSLELGDSAVYFCASSQLRENYGYTFGSGTRLTVV.

This clonotype showed up just a few times. This chain uses TRBV7-9 with TRBJ2-1; a weak D match, TRBD2 (6 bases). Trimming cost V 2 bases and J 7 bases, with 9 bases left between them. Germline V gives CDR1 SEHNR, CDR2 FQNEAQ (reference sequence). This CDR3 has 13 amino acids. CDR3: CASSLRDSNEQFF. The CDR3 nucleotides read TGTGCCAGCAGCTTACGGGACTCGAATGAGCAGTTCTTC.

This clonotype turned up a few times. This rearrangement joins TRBV7-9 to TRBJ2-3; D gene uncertain. The CDR3 totals 13 residues. The germline V gene encodes CDR1 SEHNR and CDR2 FQNEAQ (reference sequence). Trimming removed 5 bases from V and 4 bases from J, with 10 bases in between. The DNA for the CDR3 is TGTGCCAGCAGCCCCCGGTCGGCAGATACGCAGTATTTT. This translates into CASSPRSADTQYF.

The V and J genes are TRBV20-1 and TRBJ2-7; a possible D gene is TRBD1 (6 bases). Germline values: CDR1 DFQATT, CDR2 SNEGSKA (reference sequence). Between the trimmed V and J ends, which lost 3 bases and 3 bases, there was a span of 9 bases. The CDR3 totals 12 residues. This CDR3 is CSARFRGYEQYF. In DNA, the CDR3 is TGCAGTGCTAGGTTCAGGGGCTACGAGCAGTACTTC.

This clonotype was observed a few times. V usage is TRBV7-2 and J usage is TRBJ2-2, with 12 bases aligning to TRBD1. V shed 3 bases and J 7 bases; nucleotides not matched to a gene: 6. CDR1 is SGHTA, CDR2 FQGNSA, per germline. This CDR3 is 16 amino acids long. For the CDR3, the DNA is TGTGCCAGCAGCTTTAGGGGACAGGGGGCTTTCGGGGAGCTGTTTTTT. Translated: CASSFRGQGAFGELFF.

The count of this clonotype is one. This sequence joins TRBV7-2 and TRBJ2-3; 10 nucleotides match TRBD2. V lost 5 bases, J lost 5 bases, and 7 bases stayed unmatched. Germline loops: CDR1 SGHTA, CDR2 FQGNSA. CDR3 length equals 15 residues. The CDR3, as DNA: TGTGCCAGCAGCCTACAGCGGGGGGGACAAGATACGCAGTATTTT. This codes for CASSLQRGGQDTQYF.

This clonotype has just a few counts. This sequence joins TRBV6-1 and TRBJ2-1; TRBD2 matches 11 bases. The CDR3 runs to 16 residues. Germline CDR1 and CDR2: MNHNS and SASEGT. With V trimmed by 5 bases and J by 2 bases, 5 bases remained unmatched. The CDR3 reads CASSPLAGGTYNEQFF. The DNA of the CDR3 is TGTGCCAGCAGTCCTTTAGCGGGAGGGACCTACAATGAGCAGTTCTTC.

This clonotype was seen many times. The chain couples TRBV7-2 to TRBJ2-3, with D tentatively TRBD1 or TRBD2 (5 bases each). Germline-derived CDR1 and CDR2 are SGHTA and FQGNSA. V lost 1 base and J lost 4, with 12 bases in between. The CDR3 has 15 amino acids. The DNA for the CDR3 is TGTGCCAGCAGCTTAGTGGGGGTTTGGGCAGATACGCAGTATTTT. Its protein is CASSLVGVWADTQYF.

The chain has TRBV4-2 and TRBJ2-1; D gene unclear. V was shortened by 0 bases and J by 10 bases, with 13 bases between the two germline ends. This CDR3 is built from 14 residues. Germline CDR1 and CDR2: LGHNA and YNFKEQ. The CDR3 DNA is TGTGCCAGCAGCCAAGATTTATCCCAGGTAGAGCAGTTCTTC. It translates to CASSQDLSQVEQFF.

The chain links TRBV5-4 to TRBJ2-3, with D possibly matching TRBD2 (6 bases). The CDR3 loop spans 15 amino acids. The germline CDR1 and CDR2 sequences are SGHNT and YYREEE (reference sequence). The V end lost 1 base, the J end lost 5 bases, and 14 bases lay between the germline ends. The CDR3 sequence is CASSLPGVAQDTQYF. CDR3 sequence (DNA): TGTGCCAGCAGCTTGCCGGGGGTCGCGCAAGATACGCAGTATTTT. The full variable domain, rest sourced from reference TRBV5-4 and TRBJ2-3, is ETGVTQSPTHLIKTRGQQVTLRCSSQSGHNTVSWYQQALGQGPQFIFQYYREEENGRGNFPPRFSGLQFPNYSSELNVNALELDDSALYLCASSLPGVAQDTQYFGPGTRLTVL.

This chain uses TRBV7-6 with TRBJ2-7; 9 bases are shared with TRBD1. Germline CDR1 is SGHVS and CDR2 is FNYEAQ. J lost 2 bases, V lost 5 bases, and 10 bases had no gene match. The CDR3 loop spans 16 amino acids. For the CDR3, the DNA is TGTGCCAGCAGCCTAAACCCGGGACAGGGAACCTACGAGCAGTACTTC. This codes for CASSLNPGQGTYEQYF. Supplemented by reference TRBV7-6 and TRBJ2-7, the full variable domain reads GAGVSQSPRYKVTKRGQDVALRCDPISGHVSLYWYRQALGQGPEFLTYFNYEAQQDKSGLPNDRFSAERPEGSISTLTIQRTEQRDSAMYRCASSLNPGQGTYEQYFGPGTRLTVT.

V gene TRBV19 combines with J gene TRBJ2-1; 12 bases match TRBD2. The CDR3 contains 15 residues. V shed 6 bases and J 9 bases; nucleotides not matched to a gene: 9. The germline V gene encodes CDR1 LNHDA and CDR2 SQIVND (reference sequence). DNA of the CDR3: TGTGCCAGTAGCCGTCTAGCGGGGGGGCCGGGTGAGCAGTTCTTC. Encoded protein: CASSRLAGGPGEQFF.

CDR3 coding DNA: TGTGCCAGCAGCCAAAACCCCGGGGAGCTGTTTTTT. The encoded protein is CASSQNPGELFF. The chain uses TRBV7-2 and TRBJ2-2; D is unclear. Trimming took 5 bases from V and 6 from J, leaving 7 bases between them. This CDR3 has 12 residues. Germline V lookup: CDR1 SGHTA, CDR2 FQGNSA.

The chain joins TRBV4-1 to TRBJ2-3; tentatively, D is TRBD1 or TRBD2 (6 bases each). Trimming shortened V by 1 base and J by 7 bases, and 21 bases separated the two germline ends. The CDR3 is 17 amino acids. The germline gives CDR1 MGHRA, CDR2 YSYEKL. CDR3 DNA: TGCGCCAGCAGCCAAGTGGCCAGGCTAGGGGGGTGGAATACGCAGTATTTT. Its translation is CASSQVARLGGWNTQYF.

This chain links TRBV4-3 with TRBJ1-5, with 7 nucleotides matching TRBD1. The V gene end was trimmed by 3 bases and the J gene end by 4 bases; junction bases not matched to a gene: 6. Germline V gene lookup returns CDR1 LGHNA and CDR2 YSLEER. CDR3 length equals 15 residues. CDR3 sequence reads: CASSHLGGRNQPQHF. The DNA for the CDR3 is TGCGCCAGCAGCCACTTAGGGGGCCGAAATCAGCCCCAGCATTTT.